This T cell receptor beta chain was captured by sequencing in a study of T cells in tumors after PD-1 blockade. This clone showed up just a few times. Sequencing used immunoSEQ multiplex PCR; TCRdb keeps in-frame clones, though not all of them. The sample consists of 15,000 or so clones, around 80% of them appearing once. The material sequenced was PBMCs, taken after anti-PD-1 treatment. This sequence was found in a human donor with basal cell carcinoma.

Written as DNA, the CDR3 is TGTGCCACCTGTGACGGGGGGGCGGGGGTGGGGAGCTCCTACAATGAGCAGTTCTTC. Its protein product is CATCDGGAGVGSSYNEQFF. The chain employs TRBV2 and TRBJ2-1; the match to TRBD2 covers 8 bases. Germline trimming cut 10 bases from V and 0 bases from J; bases unmatched to any gene: 20. The germline V gene encodes CDR1 SNHLY and CDR2 FYNNEI. The CDR3 spans 19 residues.